This T cell receptor beta chain stems from a study of T cells after yellow fever vaccination. About the study: SMART-Seq v4 Ultra Low Input handled preparation of low-cell-number fractions. General observations from the study: Bulk-population clonotypes that are abundant could appear as contaminants in FACS-sorted repertoires. Reappearance after the booster was observed for most primary-vaccination clones (around 96% CD4, less than 90% CD8).

Production of TCR cDNA was by 5'RACE template switching, which also added a universal primer site and UMIs. TCRdb re-derived calls from the 5' RACE reads in MiXCR, one entry per CDR3 protein. The sample includes about 550,000 distinct CDR3 sequences, roughly a fifth of them seen just once. With respect to this clonotype: The antigen is undetermined.

Germline V gene data show CDR1 as SQVTM and CDR2 as ANQGSEA. The CDR3 spans 12 residues. V lost 3 bases, J lost 1 base, and 5 bases lay in between. The rearrangement joins TRBV29-1 to TRBJ2-3, with D possibly being TRBD2 (5 bases). The source material was PBMCs, sampled 15 days after the yellow fever booster vaccination. The source of this sequence is a man aged 25-45 years who received the YFV17D yellow fever vaccine. The CDR3 nucleotides read TGCAGCGTTGAGGAGGGCACAGATACGCAGTATTTT. The encoded protein is CSVEEGTDTQYF.